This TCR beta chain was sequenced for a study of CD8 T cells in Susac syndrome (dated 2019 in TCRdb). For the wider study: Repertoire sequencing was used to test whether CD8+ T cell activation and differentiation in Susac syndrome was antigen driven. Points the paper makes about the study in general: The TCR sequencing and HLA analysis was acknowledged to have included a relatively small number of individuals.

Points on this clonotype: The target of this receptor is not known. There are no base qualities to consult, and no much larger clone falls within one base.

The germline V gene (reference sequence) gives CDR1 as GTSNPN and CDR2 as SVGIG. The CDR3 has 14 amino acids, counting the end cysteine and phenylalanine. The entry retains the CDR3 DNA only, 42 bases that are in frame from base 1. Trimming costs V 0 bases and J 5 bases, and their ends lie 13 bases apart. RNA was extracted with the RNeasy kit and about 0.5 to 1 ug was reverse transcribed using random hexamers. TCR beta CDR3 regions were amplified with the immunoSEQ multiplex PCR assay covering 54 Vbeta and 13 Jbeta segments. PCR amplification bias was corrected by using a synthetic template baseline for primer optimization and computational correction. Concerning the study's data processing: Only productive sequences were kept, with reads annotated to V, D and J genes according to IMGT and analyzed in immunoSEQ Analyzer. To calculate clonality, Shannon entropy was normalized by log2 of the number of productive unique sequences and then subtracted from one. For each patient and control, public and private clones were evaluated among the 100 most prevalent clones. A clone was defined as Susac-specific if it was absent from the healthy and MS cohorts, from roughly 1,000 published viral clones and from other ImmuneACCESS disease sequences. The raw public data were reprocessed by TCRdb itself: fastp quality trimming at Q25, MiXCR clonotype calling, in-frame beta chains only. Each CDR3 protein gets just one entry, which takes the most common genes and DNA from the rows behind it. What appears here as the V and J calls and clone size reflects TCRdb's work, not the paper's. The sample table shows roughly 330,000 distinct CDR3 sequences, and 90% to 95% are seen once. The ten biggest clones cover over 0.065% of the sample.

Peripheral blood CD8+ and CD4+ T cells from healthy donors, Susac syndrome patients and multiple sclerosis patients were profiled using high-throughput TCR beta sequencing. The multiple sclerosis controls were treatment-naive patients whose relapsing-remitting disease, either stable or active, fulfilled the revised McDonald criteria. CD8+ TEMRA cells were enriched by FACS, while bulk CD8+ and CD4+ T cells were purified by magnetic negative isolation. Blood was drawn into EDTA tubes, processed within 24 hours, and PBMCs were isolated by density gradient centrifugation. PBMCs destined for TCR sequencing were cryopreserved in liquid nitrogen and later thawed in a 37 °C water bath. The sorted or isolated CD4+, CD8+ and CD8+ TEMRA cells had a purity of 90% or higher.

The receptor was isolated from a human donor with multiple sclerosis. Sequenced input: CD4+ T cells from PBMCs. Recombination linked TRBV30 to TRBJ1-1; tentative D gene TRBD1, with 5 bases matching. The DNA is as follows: TGTGCCTGGAGTGTGGTAGGGGTGAGGACTGAAGCTTTCTTT. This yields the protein CAWSVVGVRTEAFF.